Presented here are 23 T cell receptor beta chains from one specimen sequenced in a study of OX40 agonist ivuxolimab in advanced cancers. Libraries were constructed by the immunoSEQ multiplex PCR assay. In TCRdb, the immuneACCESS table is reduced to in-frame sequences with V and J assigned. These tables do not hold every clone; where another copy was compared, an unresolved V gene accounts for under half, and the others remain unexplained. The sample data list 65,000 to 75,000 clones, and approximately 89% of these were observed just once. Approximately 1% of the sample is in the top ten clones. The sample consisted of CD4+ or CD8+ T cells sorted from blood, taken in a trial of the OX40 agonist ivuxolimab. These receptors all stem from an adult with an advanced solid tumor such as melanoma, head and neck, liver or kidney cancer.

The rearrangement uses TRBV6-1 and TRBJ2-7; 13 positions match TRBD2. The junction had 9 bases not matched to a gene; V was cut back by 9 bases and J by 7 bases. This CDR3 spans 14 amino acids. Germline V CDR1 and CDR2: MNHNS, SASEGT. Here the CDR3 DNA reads TGTGCCAGTCTGCCGGGACTAGCGGGGCGAGAGCAGTACTTC. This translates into CASLPGLAGREQYF.

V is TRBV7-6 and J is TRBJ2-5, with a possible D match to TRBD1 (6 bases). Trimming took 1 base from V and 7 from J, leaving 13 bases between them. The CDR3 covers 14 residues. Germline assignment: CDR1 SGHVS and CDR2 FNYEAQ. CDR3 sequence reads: CASSLGQGSGTQYF. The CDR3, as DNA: TGTGCCAGCAGCTTAGGTCAGGGGAGCGGGACCCAGTACTTC.

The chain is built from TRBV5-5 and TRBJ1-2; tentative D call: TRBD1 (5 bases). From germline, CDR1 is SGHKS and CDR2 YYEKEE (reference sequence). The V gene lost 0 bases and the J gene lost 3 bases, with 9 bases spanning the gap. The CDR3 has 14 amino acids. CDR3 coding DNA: TGTGCCAGCAGCTTGGCTGTGGGGGACTATGGCTACACCTTC. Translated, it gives CASSLAVGDYGYTF.

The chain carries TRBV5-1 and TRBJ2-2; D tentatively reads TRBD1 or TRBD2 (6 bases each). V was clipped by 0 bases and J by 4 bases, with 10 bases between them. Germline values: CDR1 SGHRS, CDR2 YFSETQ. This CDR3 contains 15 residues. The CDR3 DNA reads TGCGCCAGCAGCTTGGAGGGGGGCTCCACCGGGGAGCTGTTTTTT. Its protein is CASSLEGGSTGELFF.

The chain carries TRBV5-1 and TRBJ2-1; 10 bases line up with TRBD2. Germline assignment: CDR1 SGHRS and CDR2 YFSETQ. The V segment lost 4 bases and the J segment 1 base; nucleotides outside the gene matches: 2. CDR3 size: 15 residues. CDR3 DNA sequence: TGCGCCAGCAGCGTTAGCGGGGGGTCCTACAATGAGCAGTTCTTC. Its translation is CASSVSGGSYNEQFF.

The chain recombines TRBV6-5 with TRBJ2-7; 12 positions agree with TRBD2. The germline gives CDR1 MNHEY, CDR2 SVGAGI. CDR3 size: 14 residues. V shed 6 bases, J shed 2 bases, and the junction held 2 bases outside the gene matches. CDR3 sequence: CASSRTSGAYEQYF. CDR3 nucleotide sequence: TGTGCCAGCAGCCGGACTAGCGGGGCCTACGAGCAGTACTTC.

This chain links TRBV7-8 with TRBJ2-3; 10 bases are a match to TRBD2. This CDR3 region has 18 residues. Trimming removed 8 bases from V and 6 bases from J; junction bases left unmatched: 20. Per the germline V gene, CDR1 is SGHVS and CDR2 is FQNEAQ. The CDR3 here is CASGYARGSGGPADTQYF. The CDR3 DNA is TGTGCCAGCGGGTACGCCAGGGGTAGCGGGGGGCCAGCGGATACGCAGTATTTT.

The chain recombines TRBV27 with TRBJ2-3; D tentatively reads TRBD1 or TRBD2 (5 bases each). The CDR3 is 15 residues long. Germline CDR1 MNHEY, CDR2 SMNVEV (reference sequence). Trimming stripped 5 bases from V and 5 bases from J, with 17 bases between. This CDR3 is CASSADGTGGDTQYF. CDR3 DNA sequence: TGTGCCAGCAGTGCCGATGGGACGGGTGGAGATACGCAGTATTTT.

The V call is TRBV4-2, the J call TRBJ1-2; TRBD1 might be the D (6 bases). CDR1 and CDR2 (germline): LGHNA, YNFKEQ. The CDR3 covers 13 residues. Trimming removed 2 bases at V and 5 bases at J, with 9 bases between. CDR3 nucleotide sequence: TGTGCCAGCAGCCAAAAAGGACAGTATGGCTACACCTTC. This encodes CASSQKGQYGYTF.

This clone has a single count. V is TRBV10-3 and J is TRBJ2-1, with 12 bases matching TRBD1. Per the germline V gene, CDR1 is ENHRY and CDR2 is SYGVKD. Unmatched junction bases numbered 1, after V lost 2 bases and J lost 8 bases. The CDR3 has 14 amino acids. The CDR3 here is CAISEGTGGDEQFF. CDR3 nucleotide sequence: TGTGCCATCAGTGAGGGGACAGGGGGCGATGAGCAGTTCTTC.

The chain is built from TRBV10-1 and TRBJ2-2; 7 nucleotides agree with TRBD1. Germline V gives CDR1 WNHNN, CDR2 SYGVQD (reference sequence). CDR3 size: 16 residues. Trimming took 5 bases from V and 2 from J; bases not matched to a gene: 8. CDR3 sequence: CASSPGQAQNTGELFF. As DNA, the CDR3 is TGCGCCAGCAGTCCTGGACAGGCCCAAAACACCGGGGAGCTGTTTTTT.

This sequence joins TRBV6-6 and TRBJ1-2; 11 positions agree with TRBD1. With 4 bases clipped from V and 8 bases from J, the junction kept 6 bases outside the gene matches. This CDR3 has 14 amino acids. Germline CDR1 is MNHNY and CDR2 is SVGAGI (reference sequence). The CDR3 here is CASSSPGQGGGYTF. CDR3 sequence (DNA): TGTGCCAGCAGTTCCCCGGGACAGGGGGGAGGCTACACCTTC.

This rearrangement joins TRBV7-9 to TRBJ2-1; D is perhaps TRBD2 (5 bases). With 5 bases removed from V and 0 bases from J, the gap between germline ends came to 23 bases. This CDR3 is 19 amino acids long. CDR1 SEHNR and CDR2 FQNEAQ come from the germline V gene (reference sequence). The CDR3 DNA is TGTGCCAGCAGCCACCCGGGTTCTCACACGGGGAGCTCCTACAATGAGCAGTTCTTC. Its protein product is CASSHPGSHTGSSYNEQFF.

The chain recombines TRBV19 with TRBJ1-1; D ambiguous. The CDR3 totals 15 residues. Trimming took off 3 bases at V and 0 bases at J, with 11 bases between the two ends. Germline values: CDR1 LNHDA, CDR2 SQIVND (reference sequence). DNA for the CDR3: TGTGCCAGTAGTATCGAAGGGCGGGTGAACACTGAAGCTTTCTTT. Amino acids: CASSIEGRVNTEAFF.

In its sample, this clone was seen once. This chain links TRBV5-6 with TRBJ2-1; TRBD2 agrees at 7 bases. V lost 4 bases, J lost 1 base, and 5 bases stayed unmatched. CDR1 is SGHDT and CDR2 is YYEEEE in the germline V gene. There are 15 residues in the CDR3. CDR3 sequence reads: CASSMPSGSYNEQFF. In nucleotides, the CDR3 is TGTGCCAGCAGCATGCCTAGCGGTTCCTACAATGAGCAGTTCTTC.

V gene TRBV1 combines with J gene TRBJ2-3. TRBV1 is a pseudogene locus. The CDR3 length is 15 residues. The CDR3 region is CTSSHRAGSTDTQYF. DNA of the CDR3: TGCACCAGCAGCCATCGGGCTGGTAGCACAGATACGCAGTATTTT.

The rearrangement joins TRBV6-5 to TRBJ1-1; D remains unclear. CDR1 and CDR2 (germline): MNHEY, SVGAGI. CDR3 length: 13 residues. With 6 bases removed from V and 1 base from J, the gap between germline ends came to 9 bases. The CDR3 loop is CASRRTANTEAFF. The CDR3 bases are TGTGCCAGCAGAAGGACGGCGAACACTGAAGCTTTCTTT.

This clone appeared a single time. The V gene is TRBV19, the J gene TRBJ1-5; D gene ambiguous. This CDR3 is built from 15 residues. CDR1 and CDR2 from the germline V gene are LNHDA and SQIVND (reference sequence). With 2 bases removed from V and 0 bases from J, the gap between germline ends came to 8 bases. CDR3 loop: CASSISPPSNQPQHF. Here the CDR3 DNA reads TGTGCCAGTAGTATATCCCCTCCTAGCAATCAGCCCCAGCATTTT.

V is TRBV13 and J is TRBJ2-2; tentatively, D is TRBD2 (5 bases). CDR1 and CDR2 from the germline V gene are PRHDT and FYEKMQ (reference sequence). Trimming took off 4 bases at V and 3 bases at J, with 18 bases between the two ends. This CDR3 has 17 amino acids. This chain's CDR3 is CASSSSRSGWDTGELFF. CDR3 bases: TGTGCCAGCAGCTCCTCAAGGAGCGGATGGGACACCGGGGAGCTGTTTTTT.

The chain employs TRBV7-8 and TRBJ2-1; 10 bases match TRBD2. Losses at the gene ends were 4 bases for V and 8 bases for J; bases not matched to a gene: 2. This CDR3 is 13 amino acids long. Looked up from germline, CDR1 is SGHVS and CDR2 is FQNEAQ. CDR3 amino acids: CASSSGTSDEQFF. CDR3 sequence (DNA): TGTGCCAGCAGCTCTGGGACTAGCGATGAGCAGTTCTTC.

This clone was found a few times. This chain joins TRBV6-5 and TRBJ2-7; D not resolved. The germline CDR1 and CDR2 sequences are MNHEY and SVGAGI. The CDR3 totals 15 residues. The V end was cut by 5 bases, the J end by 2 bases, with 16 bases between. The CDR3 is CASSRARQQTYEQYF. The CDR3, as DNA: TGTGCCAGCAGTAGGGCCCGGCAGCAGACCTACGAGCAGTACTTC.

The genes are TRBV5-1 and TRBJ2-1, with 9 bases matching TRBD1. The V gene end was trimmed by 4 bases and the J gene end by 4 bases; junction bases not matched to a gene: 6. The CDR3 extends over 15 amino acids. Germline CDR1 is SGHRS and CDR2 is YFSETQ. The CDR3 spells CASSAGQGPYNEQFF. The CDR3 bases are TGCGCCAGCAGCGCCGGACAGGGGCCTTACAATGAGCAGTTCTTC.

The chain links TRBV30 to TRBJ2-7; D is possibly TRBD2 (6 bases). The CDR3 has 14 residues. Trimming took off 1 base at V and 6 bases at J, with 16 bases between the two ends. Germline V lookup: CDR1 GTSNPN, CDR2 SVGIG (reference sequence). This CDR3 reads CAWSGMRGASEQYF. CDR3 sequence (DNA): TGTGCCTGGAGTGGGATGCGGGGAGCCTCCGAGCAGTACTTC.